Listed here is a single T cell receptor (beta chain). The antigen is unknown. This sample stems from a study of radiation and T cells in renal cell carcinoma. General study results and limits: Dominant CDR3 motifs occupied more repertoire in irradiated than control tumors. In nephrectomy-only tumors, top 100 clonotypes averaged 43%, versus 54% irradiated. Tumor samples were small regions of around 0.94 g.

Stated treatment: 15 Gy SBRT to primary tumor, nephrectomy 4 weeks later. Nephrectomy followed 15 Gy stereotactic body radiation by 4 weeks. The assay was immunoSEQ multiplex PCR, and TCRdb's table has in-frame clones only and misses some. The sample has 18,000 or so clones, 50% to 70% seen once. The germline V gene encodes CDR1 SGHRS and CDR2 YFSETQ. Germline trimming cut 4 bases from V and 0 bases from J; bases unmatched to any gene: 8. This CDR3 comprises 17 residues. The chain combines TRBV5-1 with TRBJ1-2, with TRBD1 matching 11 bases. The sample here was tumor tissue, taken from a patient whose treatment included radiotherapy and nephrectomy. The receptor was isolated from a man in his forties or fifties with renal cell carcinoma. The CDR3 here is CASSPGQGDWANYGYTF. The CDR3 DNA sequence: TGCGCCAGCAGCCCGGGACAGGGGGATTGGGCTAACTATGGCTACACCTTC.